This paragraph covers one TCR beta chain sequence. No antigen is known for it. The sample comes from a study of cytomegalovirus exposure and HLA in healthy donors. The study ran its PCR with 60 Vbeta and 13 Jbeta primers. Assay used: immunoSEQ multiplex PCR; TCRdb lists only in-frame clones, some missing. Of 150,000 or so clones detected, 60% to 80% appear once; the ten largest clones hold 2.2%. Study-level findings and limits: Several top significant clusters appeared, in a later analysis, to be linked to common viral pathogens. A further, later analysis showed that HLA-associated TCR beta chains (compared with equally common others) were more clonally expanded. Indistinguishability led to the exclusion of some V segments, TRBV6-2 and TRBV6-3 included.

Germline V gives CDR1 SNHLY, CDR2 FYNNEI. V dropped 5 bases and J dropped 5; count of bases not matched to a gene: 0. The CDR3 is made up of 13 amino acids. The sequenced material came from PBMCs. The rearrangement uses TRBV2 and TRBJ2-5; 12 bases are a match to TRBD2. The receptor comes from a man aged 45-65 years in good health and CMV-seropositive. CDR3 loop: CASSLAGGETQYF. The DNA of the CDR3 is TGTGCCAGCAGTCTAGCGGGGGGGGAGACCCAGTACTTC.